The entry that follows covers one T cell receptor beta chain sequence. Caucasian adults residing in Nashville, Tennessee made up all the donors. Both subsets, CD45RA+ naive and CD45RA-negative memory, were split from the CD4+ cells. V lost 4 bases and J lost 2; bases outside the gene matches: 5. Per the germline V gene, CDR1 is MNHEY and CDR2 is SMNVEV (reference sequence). CDR3 length: 14 amino acids. The data belong to a study of shared clonotypes between healthy human individuals. Study information: Each donor's CD8 memory used one plate, CD8 naive two, each CD4 subset three.

TCRdb keeps only in-frame clones here, not all; method: immunoSEQ multiplex PCR. The sample includes roughly 1,500,000 clones, 97% to 99% of them seen just once. The rearrangement links TRBV27 to TRBJ2-7, with 7 positions matching TRBD1. The clonotype comes from a man aged 30-40 years in good health. Sequencing used naive CD4+ T cells sorted from blood. Subset denoted: CD45RA+ positively selected. CDR3 bases: TGTGCCAGCAGTTCAGACAGGGTGGCCTACGAGCAGTACTTC. Translation gives CASSSDRVAYEQYF.